The 24 T cell receptor beta chains given below trace back to one sample, sequenced in a study of T cell changes during pregnancy in multiple sclerosis. Profiling relied on immunoSEQ multiplex PCR, and the TCRdb table lists in-frame clones only, not all of them. The sample holds tens of thousands of clones, 94% seen once. The source material was CD8+ T cells from peripheral blood mononuclear cells, sampled in the first trimester of pregnancy. Every receptor here comes from a female donor with multiple sclerosis, enrolled in a pregnancy study.

The V call is TRBV10-3, the J call TRBJ2-3, with 14 bases identical to TRBD2. V lost 4 bases and J lost 6; bases outside the gene matches: 6. This CDR3 spans 16 amino acids. The germline V gene has CDR1 ENHRY and CDR2 SYGVKD. The CDR3 sequence is CAISVSGTSGSDTQYF. CDR3 sequence (DNA): TGTGCCATCAGTGTTTCCGGGACTAGCGGGAGTGATACGCAGTATTTT.

V and J are TRBV9 and TRBJ1-1; weak D call: TRBD1 (5 bases). CDR1 SGDLS and CDR2 YYNGEE come from the germline V gene. The CDR3 spans 14 residues. Trimming took off 1 base at V and 5 bases at J, with 12 bases between the two ends. The CDR3 loop reads CASSVWGEGTEAFF. As DNA, the CDR3 is TGTGCCAGCAGCGTATGGGGGGAAGGGACTGAAGCTTTCTTT.

V gene TRBV9 combines with J gene TRBJ1-1; 12 bases match TRBD1. This CDR3 comprises 18 residues. CDR1 is SGDLS, CDR2 YYNGEE, per germline. Unmatched junction bases numbered 10, after V lost 3 bases and J lost 1 base. The CDR3 spells CASSAGDRGRLANTEAFF. DNA for the CDR3: TGTGCCAGCAGCGCTGGGGACAGGGGGCGGCTAGCGAACACTGAAGCTTTCTTT.

This clone was picked up one time. This chain links TRBV9 with TRBJ2-1; D is unclear. Germline V gene sequence: CDR1 SGDLS, CDR2 YYNGEE. Trimming stripped 0 bases from V and 0 bases from J, with 7 bases between. This CDR3 has 15 residues. The CDR3, as DNA: TGTGCCAGCAGCGTAGATGAGAGCTCCTACAATGAGCAGTTCTTC. It codes for CASSVDESSYNEQFF.

Written as DNA, the CDR3 is TGCGCCAGCAGCTTAGGACATGTAGAAACCCAGTACTTC. Encoded protein: CASSLGHVETQYF. The chain is built from TRBV5-1 and TRBJ2-5, with D perhaps matching TRBD1 (5 bases). The CDR3 totals 13 residues. Germline CDR1 reads SGHRS; CDR2 reads YFSETQ. The germline V and J ends were trimmed by 2 bases and 8 bases, with 13 bases remaining between them.

The rearrangement links TRBV5-1 to TRBJ1-2, with TRBD1 matching over 8 bases. Per germline, CDR1 SGHRS and CDR2 YFSETQ. After removal of 0 bases from V and 6 bases from J, the junction contained 4 bases not matched to a gene. The CDR3 spans 14 residues. The CDR3 loop reads CASSLDAGGDGYTF. CDR3 bases: TGCGCCAGCAGCTTGGACGCAGGGGGCGATGGCTACACCTTC.

The V call is TRBV6-5, the J call TRBJ1-1, with 7 bases aligning to TRBD1. The CDR3 extends over 14 amino acids. V trimming: 2 bases; J trimming: 7 bases; junction bases outside the gene matches: 7. The germline gives CDR1 MNHEY, CDR2 SVGAGI. CDR3 sequence reads: CASSYLRDSDEAFF. CDR3 in DNA: TGTGCCAGCAGTTACCTCCGGGACAGCGATGAAGCTTTCTTT.

V gene TRBV27 combines with J gene TRBJ2-7, with TRBD1 as a possible D gene (5 bases). V was trimmed by 4 bases and J by 2 bases, leaving 9 bases between them. Per germline, CDR1 MNHEY and CDR2 SMNVEV (reference sequence). This CDR3 has 13 amino acids. The CDR3 here is CASSYTGAYEQYF. CDR3 bases: TGTGCCAGCAGTTACACAGGCGCCTACGAGCAGTACTTC.

Only a few counts were recorded for this clone. The V and J genes are TRBV7-9 and TRBJ1-4, with no clear D. Germline CDR1 is SEHNR and CDR2 is FQNEAQ (reference sequence). V was trimmed by 1 base and J by 8 bases, leaving 8 bases between them. This CDR3 is built from 13 residues. CDR3 loop: CASSLDREEKLFF. The CDR3 bases are TGTGCCAGCAGCTTAGATCGGGAGGAAAAACTGTTTTTT.

The rearrangement uses TRBV27 and TRBJ2-5; a weak D match, TRBD2 (6 bases). Trimming stripped 3 bases from V and 2 bases from J, with 19 bases between. CDR1 and CDR2 from the germline V gene are MNHEY and SMNVEV (reference sequence). The CDR3 totals 17 residues. The CDR3, as DNA: TGTGCCAGCAGTTTGACTTATCCCCGGGCGGGGCAAGAGACCCAGTACTTC. This translates into CASSLTYPRAGQETQYF.

The chain uses TRBV7-2 and TRBJ2-2; 11 positions match TRBD2. V shed 2 bases, J shed 5 bases, and the junction held 13 bases outside the gene matches. The CDR3 totals 19 residues. CDR1 is SGHTA and CDR2 is FQGNSA in the germline V gene. This CDR3 reads CASSLPLAGGPGITGELFF. CDR3 DNA sequence: TGTGCCAGCAGCTTACCCTTAGCGGGGGGGCCGGGAATAACCGGGGAGCTGTTTTTT.

This clone was observed a single time. CDR3 loop: CASSLSARVNYGYTF. CDR3 bases: TGTGCCAGCAGTTTATCGGCCAGGGTTAACTATGGCTACACCTTC. The rearrangement links TRBV28 to TRBJ1-2, with D perhaps matching TRBD1 (5 bases). The CDR3 covers 15 residues. Trimming removed 1 base from V and 1 base from J, with 10 bases in between. Germline V gives CDR1 MDHEN, CDR2 SYDVKM.

The genes are TRBV9 and TRBJ1-2; TRBD1 might be the D (5 bases). Germline lookup yields CDR1 SGDLS and CDR2 YYNGEE. This CDR3 has 13 residues. Trimming shortened V by 3 bases and J by 3 bases, and 9 bases separated the two germline ends. CDR3: CASSDRDYYGYTF. CDR3 DNA sequence: TGTGCCAGCAGCGACCGGGACTACTATGGCTACACCTTC.

The table lists this clone with a count of one. The chain has TRBV9 and TRBJ2-1; 14 bases match TRBD2. Unmatched junction bases numbered 15, after V lost 3 bases and J lost 10 bases. The germline CDR1 and CDR2 sequences are SGDLS and YYNGEE. This CDR3 spans 18 amino acids. The CDR3 coding sequence is TGTGCCAGCAGCGGAGGACTAGCGGGGGGACACCCGGGAGAGGAGCAGTTCTTC. Translated, it gives CASSGGLAGGHPGEEQFF.

The V and J genes are TRBV9 and TRBJ2-7; the D gene is possibly TRBD2 (5 bases). Germline-derived CDR1 and CDR2 are SGDLS and YYNGEE. Between the trimmed V and J ends, which lost 3 bases and 3 bases, there was a span of 10 bases. This CDR3 comprises 13 residues. DNA of the CDR3: TGTGCCAGCAGCGCACCGGGAAACTACGAGCAGTACTTC. This gives the protein CASSAPGNYEQYF.

The chain carries TRBV7-9 and TRBJ2-3, with D maybe TRBD2 (6 bases). V lost 1 base and J 4 bases, leaving 18 bases between the germline ends. The germline CDR1 and CDR2 sequences are SEHNR and FQNEAQ (reference sequence). The CDR3 runs 17 residues. The CDR3 region is CASSLGDGGRAADTQYF. In nucleotides, the CDR3 is TGTGCCAGCAGCTTAGGGGATGGAGGGCGGGCTGCAGATACGCAGTATTTT.

This CDR3 reads CASSTGIYTGELFF. CDR3 nucleotides: TGCGCCAGCAGCACCGGGATCTACACCGGGGAGCTGTTTTTT. The chain combines TRBV4-3 with TRBJ2-2, with a weak D call TRBD2 (5 bases). The CDR3 consists of 14 residues. Deletions cut 5 bases from V and 3 bases from J, with 10 bases between. CDR1 and CDR2 (germline): LGHNA, YSLEER.

The genes are TRBV7-8 and TRBJ1-5; possibly TRBD1 for D (5 bases). CDR1 is SGHVS, CDR2 FQNEAQ, per germline. Trimming cost V 5 bases and J 5 bases, with 16 bases left between them. This CDR3 is 15 amino acids long. The CDR3, as DNA: TGTGCCAGCAGCCCTGGCGGGGGGGGTCATCAGCCCCAGCATTTT. It is translated as CASSPGGGGHQPQHF.

The chain uses TRBV13 and TRBJ2-1; 8 positions agree with TRBD2. V lost 3 bases, J lost 1 base, and 8 bases stayed unmatched. This CDR3 region has 17 residues. Germline CDR1 and CDR2: PRHDT and FYEKMQ (reference sequence). CDR3 DNA sequence: TGTGCCAGCAGCTTGCCCCTAGCGGGCGGATCCTACAATGAGCAGTTCTTC. Translating it yields CASSLPLAGGSYNEQFF.

This clone appeared a few times. The V and J genes are TRBV10-3 and TRBJ1-2; D not certain. The CDR3 has 13 residues. Between the trimmed V and J ends, which lost 2 bases and 4 bases, there was a span of 8 bases. Germline CDR1 reads ENHRY; CDR2 reads SYGVKD. DNA for the CDR3: TGTGCCATCAGTGAGGGCAGAACCTATGGCTACACCTTC. This translates into CAISEGRTYGYTF.

The rearrangement uses TRBV10-3 and TRBJ2-2, with a possible D match to TRBD2 (6 bases). Trimming removed 4 bases from V and 8 bases from J, with 11 bases in between. The V gene's germline CDR1 is ENHRY and CDR2 SYGVKD. The CDR3 contains 13 residues. DNA of the CDR3: TGTGCCATCAGTGGTGAGAGCGGGGGGGAGCTGTTTTTT. This gives the protein CAISGESGGELFF.

The V call is TRBV4-1, the J call TRBJ1-5, with 7 bases that match TRBD1. This CDR3 region has 15 residues. V trimming: 0 bases; J trimming: 6 bases; junction bases outside the gene matches: 5. The germline gives CDR1 MGHRA, CDR2 YSYEKL. CDR3 in amino acids: CASSQDRGVGQPQHF. CDR3 nucleotides: TGCGCCAGCAGCCAAGACAGGGGGGTGGGTCAGCCCCAGCATTTT.

The chain combines TRBV11-2 with TRBJ1-2, with 8 nucleotides matching TRBD1. This CDR3 contains 16 residues. Germline values: CDR1 SGHAT, CDR2 FQNNGV. Unmatched junction bases numbered 13, after V lost 3 bases and J lost 7 bases. The CDR3 spells CASSFFLTDRGSGYTF. The CDR3 DNA sequence: TGTGCCAGCAGCTTTTTTCTCACAGACAGGGGAAGTGGCTACACCTTC.

The V call is TRBV27, the J call TRBJ2-1, with a possible D match to TRBD2 (6 bases). The CDR3 has 14 amino acids. Germline lookup yields CDR1 MNHEY and CDR2 SMNVEV (reference sequence). V was pared by 8 bases and J by 6 bases, with 17 bases between. The CDR3 sequence is CASSSEGRGNEQFF. CDR3 coding DNA: TGTGCCAGCTCGTCGGAGGGCCGGGGCAATGAGCAGTTCTTC.